The clone carrying this T cell receptor (beta chain) was seen repeatedly, ten times or more. What it binds is unknown. RNA transcripts served as the template for amplifying TCR beta CDR3 regions. TCR CDR3 regions were first amplified by RT-PCR with HTBI primers. TCRdb reprocessed the multiplex PCR reads with MiXCR, giving one entry per CDR3 protein. Of about 600,000 distinct CDR3 sequences in the sample, 14% were seen once. The sample comes from a study of T cells in Graves' hyperthyroidism and ophthalmopathy. General observations from the study: Separation of ophthalmopathy from stable hyperthyroidism was achieved by a 13 V-J model.

CDR1 is MNHEY, CDR2 SMNVEV, per germline (reference sequence). V lost 4 bases and J 4 bases, leaving 13 bases between the germline ends. The CDR3 contains 14 residues. The sequence came from a woman in her late teens or twenties with Graves' ophthalmopathy. The chain has TRBV27 and TRBJ1-1, with D maybe TRBD1 (5 bases). Sequenced input: blood. In nucleotides, the CDR3 is TGTGCCAGCAGTTCAGCGGTTGGGGGCACTGAAGCTTTCTTT. Amino acids: CASSSAVGGTEAFF.